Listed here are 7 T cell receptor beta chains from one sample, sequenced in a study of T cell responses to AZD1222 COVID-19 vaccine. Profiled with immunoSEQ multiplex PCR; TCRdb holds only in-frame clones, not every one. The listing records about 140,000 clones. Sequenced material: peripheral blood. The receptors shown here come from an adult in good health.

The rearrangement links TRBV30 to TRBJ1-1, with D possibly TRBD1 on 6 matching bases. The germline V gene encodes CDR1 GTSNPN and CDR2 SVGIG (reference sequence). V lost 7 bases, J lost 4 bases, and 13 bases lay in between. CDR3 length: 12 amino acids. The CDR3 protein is CASTGSFTEAFF. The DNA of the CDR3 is TGTGCCTCAACAGGGAGTTTCACTGAAGCTTTCTTT.

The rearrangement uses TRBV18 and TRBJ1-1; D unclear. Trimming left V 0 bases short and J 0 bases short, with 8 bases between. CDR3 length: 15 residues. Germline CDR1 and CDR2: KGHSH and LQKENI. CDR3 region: CASSPPNHLNTEAFF. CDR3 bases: TGTGCCAGCTCACCACCGAACCACTTGAACACTGAAGCTTTCTTT.

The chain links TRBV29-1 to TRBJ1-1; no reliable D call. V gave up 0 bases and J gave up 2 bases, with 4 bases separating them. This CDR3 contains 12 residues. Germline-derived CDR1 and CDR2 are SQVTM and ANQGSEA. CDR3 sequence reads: CSVEEDNTEAFF. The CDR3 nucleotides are TGCAGCGTTGAAGAGGACAACACTGAAGCTTTCTTT.

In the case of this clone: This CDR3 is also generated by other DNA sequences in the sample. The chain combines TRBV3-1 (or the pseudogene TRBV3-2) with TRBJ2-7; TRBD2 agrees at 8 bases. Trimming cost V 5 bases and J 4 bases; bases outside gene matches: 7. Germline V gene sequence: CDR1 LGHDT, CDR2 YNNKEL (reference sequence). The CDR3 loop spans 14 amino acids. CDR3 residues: CASSFSGGPYEQYF. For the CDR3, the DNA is TGTGCCAGCAGCTTTTCGGGGGGGCCGTACGAGCAGTACTTC.

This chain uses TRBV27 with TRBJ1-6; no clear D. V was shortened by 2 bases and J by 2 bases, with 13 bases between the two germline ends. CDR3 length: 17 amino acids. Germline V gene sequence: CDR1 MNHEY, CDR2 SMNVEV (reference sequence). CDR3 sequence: CASSLMVGVAYNSPLHF. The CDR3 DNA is TGTGCCAGCAGTTTAATGGTCGGAGTAGCCTATAATTCACCCCTCCACTTT.

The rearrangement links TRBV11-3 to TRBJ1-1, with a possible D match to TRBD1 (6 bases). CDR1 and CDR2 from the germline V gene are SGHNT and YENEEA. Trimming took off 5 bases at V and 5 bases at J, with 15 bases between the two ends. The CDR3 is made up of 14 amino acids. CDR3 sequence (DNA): TGTGCCAGCAGCATAACAGGGCTTGGGACTGAAGCTTTCTTT. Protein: CASSITGLGTEAFF.

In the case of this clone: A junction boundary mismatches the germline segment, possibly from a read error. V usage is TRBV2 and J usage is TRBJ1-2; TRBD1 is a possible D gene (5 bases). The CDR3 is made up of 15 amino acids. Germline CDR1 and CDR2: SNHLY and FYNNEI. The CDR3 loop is CASSADSAVGGGYTF. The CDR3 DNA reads TGTGCCAGCAGTGCCGACAGTGCGGTGGGAGGCGGCTACACTTTC.